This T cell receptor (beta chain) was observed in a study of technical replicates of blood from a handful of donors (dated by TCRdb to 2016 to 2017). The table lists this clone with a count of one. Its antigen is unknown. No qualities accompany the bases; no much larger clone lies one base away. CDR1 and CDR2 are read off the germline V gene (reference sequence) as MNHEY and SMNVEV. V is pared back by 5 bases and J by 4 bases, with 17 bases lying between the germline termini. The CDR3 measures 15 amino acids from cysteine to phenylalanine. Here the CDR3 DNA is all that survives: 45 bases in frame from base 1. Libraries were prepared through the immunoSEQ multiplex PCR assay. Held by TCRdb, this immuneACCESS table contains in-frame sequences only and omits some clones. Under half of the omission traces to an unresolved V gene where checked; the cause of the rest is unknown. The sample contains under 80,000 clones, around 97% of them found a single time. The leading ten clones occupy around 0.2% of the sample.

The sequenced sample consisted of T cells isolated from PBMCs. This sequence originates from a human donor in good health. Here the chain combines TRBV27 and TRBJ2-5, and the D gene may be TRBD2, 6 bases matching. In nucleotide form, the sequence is TGTGCCAGCAGTCCGGACTATAGAGTTGTAGAGACCCAGTACTTC. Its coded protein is CASSPDYRVVETQYF.